The T cell receptor (beta chain) under discussion was sequenced for a study of blood T cell repertoires in COVID-19. Across the study: From the United States, Italy and Spain came samples of acute and convalescent COVID-19. In each case, the material was cDNA or gDNA derived from T cells, B-cell-depleted T cells, or PBMCs.

Looked up from germline, CDR1 is SGHTA and CDR2 is FQGNSA. The CDR3 runs to 15 residues. V was cut by 1 base and J by 0 bases, with 9 bases left in between. In the original workflow: Reference gene primer amplification yielded estimated nucleated cell counts. TCRdb's copy holds only in-frame clones and misses some; the assay was immunoSEQ multiplex PCR. That table is the source of V, J and clone size, and D and trimming were worked out from the DNA. Among 150,000 or so clones, about 85% were seen once, and the ten largest hold 35% to 45%. Sequenced: peripheral blood. The receptor was derived from a human donor in a cohort sampled during active COVID-19. This chain uses TRBV7-2 with TRBJ1-1; the D is unclear. The CDR3 loop is CASSLGGGMNTEAFF. The CDR3 coding sequence is TGTGCCAGCAGCTTAGGAGGAGGCATGAACACTGAAGCTTTCTTT.